Listed here are 2 T cell receptor beta chains from one sample, sequenced in a study of vaccination and CD4 T cells after COVID-19. Specified treatment: approximately 11-day PBMC culture with coronavirus spike peptide pools or control peptides (ViraFEST assay). The Oncomine TCR Beta short-read assay was applied to DNA of cultured CD4+ T cells. TCRdb re-analysed the PCR reads in MiXCR, keeping a single row per CDR3 protein. The repertoire holds roughly 16,000 distinct CDR3 sequences, approximately 57% seen once, with more than 10% in the top ten. The antigens of these receptors remain unknown. The sequenced material came from CD4+ T cells from blood, cultured in vitro. These receptors all come from a human donor who had recovered from COVID-19.

A remark on this clonotype: Germline is not matched at one junction end, which may reflect a read error. This sequence joins TRBV7-2 and TRBJ1-5; D uncertain. Germline CDR1 is SGHTA and CDR2 is FQGNSA. The CDR3 is 13 amino acids. The CDR3 reads CASSLAFNQPQHF. The CDR3 DNA sequence: TGTGCCAGCAGCCTAGCGTTTAATCAGCCCCAGCATTTT.

The V and J genes are TRBV12-3 or TRBV12-4 and TRBJ1-2; no clear D. The V end was cut by 5 bases, the J end by 5 bases, with 15 bases between. The length of the CDR3 is 14 residues. CDR3 bases: TGTGCCAGCAGTAACGGAGGGTCGCAGTATGGCTACACCTTC. It encodes CASSNGGSQYGYTF.